This T cell receptor (beta chain) was retrieved from a study of shared T cell receptors in the human thymus. Assay used: immunoSEQ multiplex PCR; TCRdb lists only in-frame clones, some missing. The table includes 500,000 to 850,000 clones, 80% to 90% detected once. The ends lost 5 bases at V and 0 bases at J; junction bases unmatched: 7. This CDR3 contains 18 residues. Germline CDR1 and CDR2: SGHTA and FQGNSA. In addition, the sample was reused for a study of human thymus T cells. According to that study: Obtained as resections during corrective heart surgery, the thymus tissue was then studied. Apparent skewing of V and J gene usage characterized both thymic and blood repertoires. Related research has reported that thymic repertoires overlap highly among unrelated individuals.

The TCR comes from a boy under two years old with a congenital heart defect. This chain connects TRBV7-2 to TRBJ2-1, with 13 bases aligning to TRBD2. Specimen: thymocytes. The CDR3 sequence: CASSPTTSGRPSYNEQFF. The CDR3 coding sequence is TGTGCCAGCAGCCCGACGACTAGCGGGAGGCCCTCCTACAATGAGCAGTTCTTC.